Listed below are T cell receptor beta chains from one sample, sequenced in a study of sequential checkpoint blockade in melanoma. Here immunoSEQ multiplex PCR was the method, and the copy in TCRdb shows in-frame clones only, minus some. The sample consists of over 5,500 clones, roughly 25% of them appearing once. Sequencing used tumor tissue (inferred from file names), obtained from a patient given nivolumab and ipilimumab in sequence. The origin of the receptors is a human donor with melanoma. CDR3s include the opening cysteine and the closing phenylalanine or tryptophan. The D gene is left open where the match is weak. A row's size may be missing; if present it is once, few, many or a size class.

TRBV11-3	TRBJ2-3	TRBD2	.	CASSGGLGTDTQYF	TGTGCCAGCAGCGGAGGACTAGGCACAGATACGCAGTATTTT
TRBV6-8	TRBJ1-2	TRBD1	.	CAISPGQGAYGYTF	TGTGCCATCAGCCCTGGACAGGGTGCTTATGGCTACACCTTC
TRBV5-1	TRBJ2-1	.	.	CASSTLTVGDYNEQFF	TGCGCCAGCAGCACCCTGACAGTAGGAGATTACAATGAGCAGTTCTTC
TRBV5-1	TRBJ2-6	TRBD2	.	CASAGGSGANVLTF	TGCGCCAGCGCGGGGGGCTCTGGGGCCAACGTCCTGACTTTC
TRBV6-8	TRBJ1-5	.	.	CASRGIGNQPQHF	TGTGCCAGCAGGGGGATAGGGAATCAGCCCCAGCATTTT
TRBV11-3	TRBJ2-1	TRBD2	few	CASTPLAASGSYNEQFF	TGTGCCAGCACCCCCCTAGCCGCTAGCGGGTCCTACAATGAGCAGTTCTTC
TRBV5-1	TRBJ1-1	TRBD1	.	CASTSTGSGWSEAFF	TGCGCCAGCACTTCGACAGGGTCGGGGTGGAGTGAAGCTTTCTTT
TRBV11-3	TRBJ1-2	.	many	CASSLGADLYGYTF	TGTGCCAGCAGCTTAGGGGCAGATCTTTATGGCTACACCTTC
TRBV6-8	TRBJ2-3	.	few	CASSTLGARWESDTQYF	TGTGCCAGCAGTACCCTAGGGGCACGGTGGGAGTCAGATACGCAGTATTTT
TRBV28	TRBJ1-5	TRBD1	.	CASSFQGGNQPQHF	TGTGCCAGCAGTTTCCAGGGGGGAAATCAGCCCCAGCATTTT
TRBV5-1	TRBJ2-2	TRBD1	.	CASSPGQDTGELFF	TGCGCCAGCAGCCCCGGACAGGACACCGGGGAGCTGTTTTTT
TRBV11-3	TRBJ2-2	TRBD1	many	CASSSQGANTGELFF	TGTGCCAGCAGCTCGCAGGGGGCGAACACCGGGGAGCTGTTTTTT
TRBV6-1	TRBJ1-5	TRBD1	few	CASSEEGADSNQPQHF	TGTGCCAGCAGTGAAGAGGGGGCCGATAGCAATCAGCCCCAGCATTTT
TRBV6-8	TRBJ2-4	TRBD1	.	CASRSGQGTKYF	TGTGCCAGCAGATCCGGACAGGGGACGAAGTACTTC
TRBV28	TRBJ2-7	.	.	CASSSLGESPSYEQYF	TGTGCCAGCAGCAGTTTGGGGGAGTCCCCTTCCTACGAGCAGTACTTC
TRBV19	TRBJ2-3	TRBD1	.	CASKRQGAADTQYF	TGTGCCAGTAAAAGGCAGGGGGCGGCAGATACGCAGTATTTT
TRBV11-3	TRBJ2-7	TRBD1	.	CASSLAGQGLAYEQYF	TGTGCCAGCAGCTTGGCCGGACAGGGCCTTGCCTACGAGCAGTACTTC
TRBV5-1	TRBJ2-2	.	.	CASSFFTMTDNTGELFF	TGCGCCAGCAGCTTCTTCACCATGACCGATAACACCGGGGAGCTGTTTTTT
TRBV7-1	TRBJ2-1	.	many	CASSLPPSSEQFF	TGTGCCAGCAGCTTACCCCCTAGCTCTGAGCAGTTCTTC
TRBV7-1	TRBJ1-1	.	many	CASSLARESEAFF	TGTGCCAGCAGCTTAGCGAGGGAATCTGAAGCTTTCTTT
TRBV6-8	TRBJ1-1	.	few	CASSYPSATGTEAFF	TGTGCCAGCAGTTACCCTTCCGCCACCGGGACTGAAGCTTTCTTT
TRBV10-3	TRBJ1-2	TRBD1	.	CAISEGQGKGYTF	TGTGCCATCAGTGAGGGACAGGGCAAGGGCTACACCTTC
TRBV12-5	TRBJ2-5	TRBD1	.	CASGIFWTGEGACFETQYF	TGTGCTAGTGGTATTTTTTGGACAGGGGAGGGGGCGTGTTTTGAGACCCAGTACTTC
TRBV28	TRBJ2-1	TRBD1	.	CATVNLMGQLYNEQFF	TGTGCCACCGTTAATCTCATGGGACAGTTATACAATGAGCAGTTCTTC
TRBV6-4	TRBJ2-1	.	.	CASSDSWGLFF	TGTGCCAGCAGTGACTCGTGGGGTCTATTCTTC
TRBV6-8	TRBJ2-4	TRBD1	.	CASSYSPSTGVQYF	TGTGCCAGCAGTTACTCACCTTCGACAGGGGTTCAGTACTTC
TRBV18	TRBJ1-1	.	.	CASSPDRQTEAFF	TGTGCCAGCTCACCTGACAGGCAGACTGAAGCTTTCTTT
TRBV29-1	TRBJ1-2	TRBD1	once	CSGQGTQNYGYTF	TGCAGCGGACAGGGGACCCAGAACTATGGCTACACCTTC
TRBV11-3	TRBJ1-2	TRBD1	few	CASSLDRGPGYGYTF	TGTGCCAGCAGCTTAGACAGGGGGCCGGGCTATGGCTACACCTTC
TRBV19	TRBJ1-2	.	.	CASSIGGSAQGSGYTF	TGTGCCAGTAGTATAGGTGGCAGTGCCCAGGGAAGCGGCTACACCTTC
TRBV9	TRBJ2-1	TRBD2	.	CASSPPRAGSRYEQFF	TGTGCCAGCAGCCCCCCGCGAGCGGGGTCGCGCTATGAGCAGTTCTTC
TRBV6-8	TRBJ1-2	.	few	CATRVDLGALTSGYTF	TGTGCCACCCGGGTGGATTTAGGTGCCCTCACCTCCGGCTACACCTTC
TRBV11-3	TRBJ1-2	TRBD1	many	CASSLLQGGYGYTF	TGTGCCAGCAGCTTACTCCAGGGGGGCTATGGCTACACCTTC
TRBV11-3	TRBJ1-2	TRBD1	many	CASTPVGTGDYGYTF	TGTGCCAGCACCCCGGTTGGGACAGGGGACTATGGCTACACCTTC
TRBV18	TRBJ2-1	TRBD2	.	CASSPQLAGGANEQFF	TGTGCCAGCTCACCCCAACTAGCGGGAGGTGCAAATGAGCAGTTCTTC
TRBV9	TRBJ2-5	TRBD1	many	CASSDRGTEQETQYF	TGTGCCAGCAGTGATCGTGGGACAGAACAAGAGACCCAGTACTTC
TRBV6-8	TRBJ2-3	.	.	CASTPLALGTDTQYF	TGTGCCAGCACTCCACTAGCCCTGGGCACAGATACGCAGTATTTT
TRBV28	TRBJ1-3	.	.	CATLMGSSGNTIYF	TGTGCCACTCTAATGGGGTCCTCTGGAAACACCATATATTTT
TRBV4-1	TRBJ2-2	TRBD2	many	CASSQDWLAGGPQAGELFF	TGCGCCAGCAGCCAAGATTGGCTAGCGGGAGGGCCACAGGCCGGGGAGCTGTTTTTT
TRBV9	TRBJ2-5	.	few	CASSGGMRGGVETQYF	TGTGCCAGCAGCGGAGGGATGAGGGGAGGCGTCGAGACCCAGTACTTC
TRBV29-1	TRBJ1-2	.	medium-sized	CSVDSGPYGYTF	TGCAGCGTTGATTCAGGGCCCTATGGCTACACCTTC
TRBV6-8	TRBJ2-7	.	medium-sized	CASSDPIRQPTYEQYF	TGTGCCAGCAGTGATCCCATCCGACAGCCGACCTACGAGCAGTACTTC
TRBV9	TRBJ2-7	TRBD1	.	CASSPPQGTYEQYF	TGTGCCAGCAGCCCGCCACAGGGGACCTACGAGCAGTACTTC
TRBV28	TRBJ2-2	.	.	CASSSVPGELFF	TGTGCCAGCAGTTCGGTCCCCGGGGAGCTGTTTTTT
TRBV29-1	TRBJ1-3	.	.	CSAGEAGNTIYF	TGCAGCGCAGGGGAGGCCGGAAACACCATATATTTT
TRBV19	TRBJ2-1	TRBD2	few	CASSALGGELGEQFF	TGTGCCAGTAGTGCCCTGGGAGGGGAGTTGGGTGAGCAGTTCTTC
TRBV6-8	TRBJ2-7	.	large	CASSPSIWGGAYEQYF	TGTGCCAGCAGTCCTAGCATTTGGGGGGGCGCGTACGAGCAGTACTTC
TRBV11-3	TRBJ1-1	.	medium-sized	CASSRGRGATEAFF	TGTGCCAGCAGCCGGGGTAGGGGGGCCACTGAAGCTTTCTTT
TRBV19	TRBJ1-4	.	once	CASSIGDHEKLFF	TGTGCCAGTAGTATTGGGGATCATGAAAAACTGTTTTTT
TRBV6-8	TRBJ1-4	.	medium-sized	CASTSEQDEKLFF	TGTGCCAGCACCTCGGAACAGGATGAAAAACTGTTTTTT
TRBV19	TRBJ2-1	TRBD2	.	CASSIVGLAGDSEQFF	TGTGCCAGTAGTATCGTCGGACTAGCGGGAGATTCTGAGCAGTTCTTC
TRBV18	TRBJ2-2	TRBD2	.	CASSPPLAGEGTGELFF	TGTGCCAGCTCACCACCGCTAGCGGGAGAGGGGACCGGGGAGCTGTTTTTT
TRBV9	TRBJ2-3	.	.	CASSVAGNPTDTQYF	TGTGCCAGCAGCGTAGCGGGCAACCCTACAGATACGCAGTATTTT
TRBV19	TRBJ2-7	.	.	CAIAPLASHEQYF	TGTGCCATCGCCCCACTAGCATCCCACGAGCAGTACTTC
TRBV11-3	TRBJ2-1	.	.	CASSSRGGTTEQFF	TGTGCCAGCAGCTCCCGTGGGGGAACCACTGAGCAGTTCTTC
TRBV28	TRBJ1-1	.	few	CASRILGGVTEAFF	TGTGCCAGCAGGATATTAGGGGGTGTGACTGAAGCTTTCTTT
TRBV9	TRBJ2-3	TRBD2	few	CASNVAGVQDTQYF	TGTGCCAGCAACGTGGCGGGAGTTCAAGATACGCAGTATTTT
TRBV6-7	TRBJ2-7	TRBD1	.	CASSSRQGGSYEQYF	TGTGCCAGCAGTTCTCGACAGGGGGGTTCCTACGAGCAGTACTTC